The T cell receptor (beta chain) under discussion was sequenced for a study of cytomegalovirus exposure and HLA in healthy donors. Overall study context: Early on, a data release was issued that held about 85 million unique TCRs from HLA-typed donors.

The study ran its PCR with 60 Vbeta and 13 Jbeta primers. Generated by immunoSEQ multiplex PCR, the TCRdb table keeps only in-frame clones and is missing some. This table has a few hundred thousand clones, roughly 80% appearing once. Donors likely had unrecorded immune exposures despite being nominally healthy when sampled. CDR1 SGHTA and CDR2 FQGNSA come from the germline V gene. The CDR3 totals 13 residues. V dropped 3 bases and J dropped 5; count of bases not matched to a gene: 2. The sample consisted of PBMCs. The chain recombines TRBV7-2 with TRBJ2-3; TRBD2 aligns across 7 bases. The clonotype comes from a girl aged 2 to 9 in good health and CMV-seronegative. In nucleotides, the CDR3 is TGTGCCAGCAGCTTTGCGGGAGAAGATACGCAGTATTTT. This gives the protein CASSFAGEDTQYF.